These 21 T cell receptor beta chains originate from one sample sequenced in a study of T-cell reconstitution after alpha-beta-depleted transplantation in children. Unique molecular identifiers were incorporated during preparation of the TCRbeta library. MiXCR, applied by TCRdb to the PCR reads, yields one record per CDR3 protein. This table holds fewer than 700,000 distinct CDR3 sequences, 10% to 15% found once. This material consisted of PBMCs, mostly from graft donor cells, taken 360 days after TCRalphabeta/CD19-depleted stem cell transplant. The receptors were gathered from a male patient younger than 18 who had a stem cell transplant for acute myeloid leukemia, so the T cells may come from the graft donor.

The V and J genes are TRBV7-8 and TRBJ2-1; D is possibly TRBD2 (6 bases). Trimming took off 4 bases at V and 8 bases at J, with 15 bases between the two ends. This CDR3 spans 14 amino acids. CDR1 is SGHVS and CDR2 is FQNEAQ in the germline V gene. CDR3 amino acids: CASSSRDFGDEQFF. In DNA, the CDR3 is TGTGCCAGCAGCTCGCGGGACTTCGGCGATGAGCAGTTCTTC.

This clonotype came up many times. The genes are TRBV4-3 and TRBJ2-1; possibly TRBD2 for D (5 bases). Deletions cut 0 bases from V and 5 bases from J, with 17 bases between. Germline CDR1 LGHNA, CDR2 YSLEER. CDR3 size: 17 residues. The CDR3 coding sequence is TGCGCCAGCAGCCAAGATCTCTACGGGGATTTGAACAATGAGCAGTTCTTC. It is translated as CASSQDLYGDLNNEQFF.

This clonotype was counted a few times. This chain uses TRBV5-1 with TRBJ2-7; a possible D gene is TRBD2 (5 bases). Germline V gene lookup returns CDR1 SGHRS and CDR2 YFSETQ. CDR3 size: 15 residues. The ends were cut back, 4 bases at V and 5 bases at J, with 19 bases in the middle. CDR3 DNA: TGCGCCAGCAGCCCGGAGGCGGTCCTCTTACACGAGCAGTACTTC. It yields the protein CASSPEAVLLHEQYF.

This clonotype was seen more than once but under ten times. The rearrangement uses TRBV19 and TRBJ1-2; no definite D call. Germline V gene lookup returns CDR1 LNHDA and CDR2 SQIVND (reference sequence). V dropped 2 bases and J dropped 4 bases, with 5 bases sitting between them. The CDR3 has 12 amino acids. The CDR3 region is CASSITGYGYTF. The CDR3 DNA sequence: TGTGCCAGTAGTATAACGGGCTATGGCTACACCTTC. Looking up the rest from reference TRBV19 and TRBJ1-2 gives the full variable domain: DGGITQSPKYLFRKEGQNVTLSCEQNLNHDAMYWYRQDPGQGLRLIYYSQIVNDFQKGDIAEGYSVSREKKESFPLTVTSAQKNPTAFYLCASSITGYGYTFGSGTRLTVV.

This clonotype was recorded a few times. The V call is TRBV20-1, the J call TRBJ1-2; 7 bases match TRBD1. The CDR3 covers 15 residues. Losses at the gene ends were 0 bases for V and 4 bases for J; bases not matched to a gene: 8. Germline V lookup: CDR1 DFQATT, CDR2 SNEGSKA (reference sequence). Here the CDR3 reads CSARDATGARYGYTF. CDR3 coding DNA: TGCAGTGCTAGAGATGCAACAGGGGCTCGCTATGGCTACACCTTC.

The CDR3 spells CASSLYAGQETQYF. The CDR3, as DNA: TGTGCCAGCAGTTTATACGCAGGGCAAGAGACCCAGTACTTC. This sequence joins TRBV28 and TRBJ2-5; possibly TRBD1 for D (5 bases). The CDR3 has 14 amino acids. Trimming removed 1 base at V and 2 bases at J, with 8 bases between. Looked up from germline, CDR1 is MDHEN and CDR2 is SYDVKM.

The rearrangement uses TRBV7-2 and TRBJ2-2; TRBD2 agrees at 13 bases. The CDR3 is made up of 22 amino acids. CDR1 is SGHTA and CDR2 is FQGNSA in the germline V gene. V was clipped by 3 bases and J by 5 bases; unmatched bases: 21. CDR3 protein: CASSFRPLPGLAGRVRTGELFF. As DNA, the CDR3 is TGTGCCAGCAGCTTTAGGCCTCTCCCGGGACTAGCGGGAAGAGTTCGTACCGGGGAGCTGTTTTTT.

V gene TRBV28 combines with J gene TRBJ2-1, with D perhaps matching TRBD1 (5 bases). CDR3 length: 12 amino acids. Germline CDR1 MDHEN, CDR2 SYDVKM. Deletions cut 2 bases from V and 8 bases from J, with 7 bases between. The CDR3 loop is CASSLPRDEQFF. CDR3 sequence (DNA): TGTGCCAGCAGTTTACCCAGGGATGAGCAGTTCTTC.

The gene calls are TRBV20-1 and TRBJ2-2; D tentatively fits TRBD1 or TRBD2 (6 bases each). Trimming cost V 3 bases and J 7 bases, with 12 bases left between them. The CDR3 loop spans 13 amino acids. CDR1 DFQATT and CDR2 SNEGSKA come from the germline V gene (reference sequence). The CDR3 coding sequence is TGCAGTGCTAGCTTCGGGGGCGACGGGGAGCTGTTTTTT. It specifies CSASFGGDGELFF.

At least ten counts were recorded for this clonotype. CDR3 amino acids: CASSPKSQETQYF. CDR3 bases: TGTGCCAGCTCACCGAAGTCCCAAGAGACCCAGTACTTC. The chain is built from TRBV18 and TRBJ2-5; D is unresolved. The length of the CDR3 is 13 residues. The V and J ends lost 3 bases and 1 base respectively, with 6 bases between them. Germline loops: CDR1 KGHSH, CDR2 LQKENI.

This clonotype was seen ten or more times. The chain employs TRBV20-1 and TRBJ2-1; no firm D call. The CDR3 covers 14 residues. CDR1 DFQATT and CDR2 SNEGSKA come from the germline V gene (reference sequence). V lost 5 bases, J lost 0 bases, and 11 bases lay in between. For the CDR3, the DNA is TGCAGTGCTCACCCAGAGAGCTCCTACAATGAGCAGTTCTTC. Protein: CSAHPESSYNEQFF.

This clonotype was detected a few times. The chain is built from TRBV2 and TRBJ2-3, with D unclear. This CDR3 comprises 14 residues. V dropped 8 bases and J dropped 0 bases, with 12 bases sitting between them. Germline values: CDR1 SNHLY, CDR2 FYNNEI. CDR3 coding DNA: TGTGCCAGCGGTTTTGCGTTTAGCACAGATACGCAGTATTTT. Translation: CASGFAFSTDTQYF. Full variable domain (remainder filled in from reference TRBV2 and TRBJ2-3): EPEVTQTPSHQVTQMGQEVILRCVPISNHLYFYWYRQILGQKVEFLVSFYNNEISEKSEIFDDQFSVERPDGSNFTLKIRSTKLEDSAMYFCASGFAFSTDTQYFGPGTRLTVL.

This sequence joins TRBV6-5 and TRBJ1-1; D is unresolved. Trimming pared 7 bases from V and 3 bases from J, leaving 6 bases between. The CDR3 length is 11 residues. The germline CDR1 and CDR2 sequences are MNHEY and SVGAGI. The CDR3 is CASNRDTEAFF. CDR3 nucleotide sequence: TGTGCCAGCAATAGGGACACTGAAGCTTTCTTT.

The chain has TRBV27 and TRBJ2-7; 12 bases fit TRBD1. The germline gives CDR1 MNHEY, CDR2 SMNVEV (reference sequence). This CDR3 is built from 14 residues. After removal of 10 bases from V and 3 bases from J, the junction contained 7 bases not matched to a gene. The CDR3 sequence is CAIVGTGGSYEQYF. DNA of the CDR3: TGTGCCATTGTCGGGACAGGGGGCAGCTACGAGCAGTACTTC.

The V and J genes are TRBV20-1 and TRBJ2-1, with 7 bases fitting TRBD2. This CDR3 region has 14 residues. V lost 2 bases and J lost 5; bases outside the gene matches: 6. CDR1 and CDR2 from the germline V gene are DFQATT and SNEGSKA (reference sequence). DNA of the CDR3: TGCAGTGCTAGATTACTAGCGCATAACAATGAGCAGTTCTTC. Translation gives CSARLLAHNNEQFF.

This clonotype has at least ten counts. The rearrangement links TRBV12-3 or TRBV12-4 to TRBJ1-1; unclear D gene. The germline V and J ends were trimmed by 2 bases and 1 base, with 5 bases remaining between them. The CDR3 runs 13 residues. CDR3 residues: CASSLPPNTEAFF. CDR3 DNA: TGTGCCAGCAGTTTACCCCCGAACACTGAAGCTTTCTTT.

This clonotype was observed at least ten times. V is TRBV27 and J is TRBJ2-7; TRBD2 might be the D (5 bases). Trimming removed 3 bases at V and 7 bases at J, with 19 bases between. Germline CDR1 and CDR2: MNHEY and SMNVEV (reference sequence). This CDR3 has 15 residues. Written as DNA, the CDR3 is TGTGCCAGCAGTTTCTGGGAGTCCCGGAGTAGGGAGCAGTACTTC. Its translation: CASSFWESRSREQYF.

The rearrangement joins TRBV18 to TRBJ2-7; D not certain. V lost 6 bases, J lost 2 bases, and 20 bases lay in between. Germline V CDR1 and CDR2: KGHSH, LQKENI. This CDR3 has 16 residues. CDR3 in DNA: TGTGCCAGCTCGCCTTTAACCACGGGCAGAACCTACGAGCAGTACTTC. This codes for CASSPLTTGRTYEQYF.

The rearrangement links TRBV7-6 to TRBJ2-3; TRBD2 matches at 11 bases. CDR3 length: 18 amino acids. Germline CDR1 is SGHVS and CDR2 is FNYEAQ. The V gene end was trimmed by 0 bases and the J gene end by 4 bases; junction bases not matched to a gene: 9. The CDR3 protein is CASSLAVLAGGPSDTQYF. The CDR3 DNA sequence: TGTGCCAGCAGCTTAGCGGTGTTAGCGGGAGGGCCATCAGATACGCAGTATTTT.

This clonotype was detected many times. The CDR3 region is CASSWGTGIRNTEAFF. CDR3 bases: TGCGCCAGCAGCTGGGGGACAGGGATTCGGAACACTGAAGCTTTCTTT. This chain joins TRBV5-1 and TRBJ1-1; TRBD1 matches 9 bases. Losses at the gene ends were 3 bases for V and 1 base for J; bases not matched to a gene: 7. The CDR3 runs 16 residues. Germline values: CDR1 SGHRS, CDR2 YFSETQ.

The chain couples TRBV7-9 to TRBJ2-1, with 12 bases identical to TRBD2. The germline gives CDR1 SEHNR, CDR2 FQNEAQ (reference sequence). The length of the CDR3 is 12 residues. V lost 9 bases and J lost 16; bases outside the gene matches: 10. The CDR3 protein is CASRLAGGPFFF. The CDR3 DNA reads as TGTGCCAGTAGGCTAGCGGGAGGGCCGTTTTTCTTC.